This TCR beta chain appears in the sequencing data of a study of blood T cell repertoires in COVID-19. Study-wide background: The United States, Italy and Spain were the sources of the acute and convalescent COVID-19 samples.

The CDR3 runs 17 residues. Germline V CDR1 and CDR2: MNHNS, SASEGT. J was trimmed by 1 base and V by 2 bases; bases with no gene match: 4. Some clones are missing from TCRdb's copy, which holds only in-frame ones; the method was immunoSEQ multiplex PCR. The table lists 150,000 to 200,000 clones, approximately 90% of them singletons. Cohort allocation depended upon clinical history that participants reported. This TCR was sampled from a woman between 50 and 59 years old who had recovered from COVID-19. Sequenced: PBMCs or T cells enriched from blood (not recorded which). The chain is built from TRBV6-1 and TRBJ1-5; 11 bases are a match to TRBD1. The CDR3 DNA follows: TGTGCCAGCAGTGAATTCGGGACAGGGGGAAGCAATCAGCCCCAGCATTTT. Amino acids: CASSEFGTGGSNQPQHF.